This entry lists 10 T cell receptor beta chains sequenced from one sample in a study of T-cell memory formation after mild COVID-19. TCRdb redid the calling of the 5' RACE reads with MiXCR, one entry per CDR3 protein. The sample lists 210,000 or so distinct CDR3 sequences, under 30% occurring once. The material sequenced was PBMCs or a T cell subset sorted from them (not recorded which). These receptors all come from an adult woman who had mild COVID-19 (a few samples of this study predate the infection). Cell type and time point are not known.

The chain employs TRBV6-5 and TRBJ2-3; TRBD2 is a possible D gene (7 bases). The CDR3 is 15 amino acids. Trimming left V 2 bases short and J 1 base short, with 10 bases between. The V gene's germline CDR1 is MNHEY and CDR2 SVGAGI. CDR3 sequence (DNA): TGTGCCAGCAGTTACGGGCGGGGGCGCACAGATACGCAGTATTTT. It encodes CASSYGRGRTDTQYF.

A few counts support this clonotype. The CDR3: CASSQTGGVNTIYF. In DNA form, the CDR3 reads TGTGCCAGCAGCCAAACGGGGGGAGTAAACACCATATATTTT. The rearrangement links TRBV14 to TRBJ1-3, with a possible D match to TRBD1 (5 bases). In germline, CDR1 is SGHDN, CDR2 FVKESK. The CDR3 loop spans 14 amino acids. The V end lost 2 bases, the J end lost 6 bases, and 11 bases lay between the germline ends. Filled out from reference TRBV14 and TRBJ1-3, the complete variable domain reads EAGVTQFPSHSVIEKGQTVTLRCDPISGHDNLYWYRRVMGKEIKFLLHFVKESKQDESGMPNNRFLAERTGGTYSTLKVQPAELEDSGVYFCASSQTGGVNTIYFGEGSWLTVV.

The chain employs TRBV7-2 and TRBJ2-5; tentatively, D is TRBD2 (6 bases). V lost 4 bases and J lost 2, with 14 bases in between. Germline V gene sequence: CDR1 SGHTA, CDR2 FQGNSA. This CDR3 has 15 amino acids. CDR3 protein: CASSSNLGLQETQYF. The CDR3 bases are TGTGCCAGCAGCTCCAATCTGGGACTTCAAGAGACCCAGTACTTC.

The gene calls are TRBV13 and TRBJ2-7; 10 bases map to TRBD2. This CDR3 spans 15 amino acids. Germline trimming cut 6 bases from V and 6 bases from J; bases unmatched to any gene: 11. Germline values: CDR1 PRHDT, CDR2 FYEKMQ (reference sequence). The CDR3 spells CASRSRASGRAEQYF. CDR3 DNA sequence: TGTGCCAGCAGATCCCGGGCGAGCGGGAGGGCCGAGCAGTACTTC.

The chain carries TRBV10-3 and TRBJ2-3; D not certain. With 11 bases removed from V and 2 bases from J, the gap between germline ends came to 14 bases. This CDR3 is built from 13 residues. Germline V gives CDR1 ENHRY, CDR2 SYGVKD. The CDR3 protein is CASHRQTTDTQYF. The CDR3 region has the DNA TGTGCCTCTCATCGCCAAACCACAGATACGCAGTATTTT.

The chain has TRBV7-8 and TRBJ1-1; 9 bases match TRBD1. CDR3 size: 15 residues. Losses at the gene ends were 5 bases for V and 4 bases for J; bases not matched to a gene: 8. Germline CDR1 is SGHVS and CDR2 is FQNEAQ. CDR3 amino acids: CASSTRTGAGTEAFF. The CDR3, as DNA: TGTGCCAGCAGCACCAGGACAGGGGCTGGCACTGAAGCTTTCTTT.

This clonotype was detected a few times. This chain uses TRBV4-1 with TRBJ2-2; D gene uncertain. This CDR3 has 14 residues. Germline-derived CDR1 and CDR2 are MGHRA and YSYEKL. The germline V and J ends were trimmed by 0 bases and 5 bases, with 7 bases remaining between them. CDR3: CASSQERSTGELFF. CDR3 in DNA: TGCGCCAGCAGCCAAGAAAGGTCGACCGGGGAGCTGTTTTTT.

Comment on this clonotype: A much bigger clone sits one base away, suggesting this may be a read error. The chain carries TRBV20-1 and TRBJ2-7; a weak D match, TRBD2 (6 bases). Germline V gene sequence: CDR1 DFQATT, CDR2 SNEGSKA (reference sequence). The CDR3 sequence is 13 residues long. V dropped 0 bases and J dropped 8 bases, with 14 bases sitting between them. CDR3 sequence (DNA): TGCAGTGCTAGAGATGGCGGGGTGGGGAAGCAGTACTTC. Translated: CSARDGGVGKQYF.

This clonotype was picked up a small number of times. The CDR3 nucleotides are TGCGCCAGCAGCCACGAGGGCCTTCGCAATGAGCAGTTCTTC. It translates to CASSHEGLRNEQFF. The chain uses TRBV4-3 and TRBJ2-1; D may be TRBD2 (5 bases). The CDR3 is made up of 14 amino acids. The germline gives CDR1 LGHNA, CDR2 YSLEER. Trimming pared 3 bases from V and 6 bases from J, leaving 12 bases between.

Here the CDR3 reads CASSLDASGGPVDEQYF. The DNA of the CDR3 is TGTGCCAGCAGCTTAGACGCGAGTGGGGGACCGGTCGACGAGCAGTACTTC. The V call is TRBV11-2, the J call TRBJ2-7; the D call may be TRBD1 or TRBD2 (5 bases each). Germline V gene sequence: CDR1 SGHAT, CDR2 FQNNGV. The CDR3 is made up of 17 amino acids. Trimming took 0 bases from V and 5 from J, leaving 20 bases between them. Looking up the rest from reference TRBV11-2 and TRBJ2-7 gives the full variable domain: EAGVAQSPRYKIIEKRQSVAFWCNPISGHATLYWYQQILGQGPKLLIQFQNNGVVDDSQLPKDRFSAERLKGVDSTLKIQPAKLEDSAVYLCASSLDASGGPVDEQYFGPGTRLTVT.